The 2 T cell receptor beta chains given below trace back to one sample, sequenced in a study of blood T cell repertoires in COVID-19. Assay: immunoSEQ multiplex PCR; the TCRdb copy retains only in-frame clones and omits some. This sample has 130,000 to 150,000 clones, with around four fifths found just once. Sequencing used peripheral blood. These receptors came from a human donor in a cohort sampled during active COVID-19.

The rearrangement links TRBV18 to TRBJ1-3; D remains ambiguous. V was shortened by 6 bases and J by 5 bases, with 8 bases between the two germline ends. This CDR3 has 12 amino acids. CDR1 is KGHSH and CDR2 is LQKENI in the germline V gene. This CDR3 reads CASSGQRNTIYF. The CDR3 DNA is TGTGCCAGCTCCGGTCAAAGAAACACCATATATTTT.

The V and J genes are TRBV6-6 and TRBJ2-2; tentatively, D is TRBD1 (6 bases). The CDR3 contains 13 residues. Trimming pared 8 bases from V and 5 bases from J, leaving 12 bases between. From germline, CDR1 is MNHNY and CDR2 SVGAGI (reference sequence). This chain's CDR3 is CASGQLSTGELFF. The CDR3 bases are TGTGCCAGCGGACAGCTATCGACCGGGGAGCTGTTTTTT.